What follows is one TCR beta chain and its context. Its cognate antigen is unknown. TCRdb's copy holds only in-frame clones and misses some; the assay was immunoSEQ multiplex PCR. The sample contains about 99,000 clones, roughly 92% of which appear only once. This record comes from a study of T cell responses to AZD1222 COVID-19 vaccine. Notes on the study in general: White British donors predominated, females outnumbered males, and clonal diversity was possibly underestimated. Unmutated variant regions are reportedly the target of nearly half of TCRs that are spike-specific. At baseline, seropositivity was found in only a handful of AZD1222 recipients.

Germline V gene data show CDR1 as SNHLY and CDR2 as FYNNEI. The length of the CDR3 is 13 residues. Trimming shortened V by 8 bases and J by 4 bases, and 14 bases separated the two germline ends. V usage is TRBV2 and J usage is TRBJ1-1; possible D gene TRBD1, 5 bases. The clonotype was recovered from an adult in good health. This sample comprised peripheral blood, obtained on day 0 of AZD1222 vaccination. The DNA for the CDR3 is TGTGCCAGCGGGGGGGAGGGTCGCACTGAAGCTTTCTTT. Encoded protein: CASGGEGRTEAFF.